This T cell receptor beta chain came from a study of T cell changes during pregnancy in multiple sclerosis. Repertoires were generated with immunoSEQ multiplex PCR, while TCRdb's copy carries only in-frame clones and drops some. The sample gives roughly 85,000 clones, 91% of which show up once; approximately 2.5% is in the top ten. Germline-derived CDR1 and CDR2 are SQVTM and ANQGSEA. The CDR3 contains 16 residues. V shed 3 bases and J 6 bases; nucleotides not matched to a gene: 12. This clone was counted a single time. The receptor was isolated from a female donor with multiple sclerosis, enrolled in a pregnancy study. The J gene is TRBJ2-1, the V gene TRBV29-1, with 9 bases lining up with TRBD2. This specimen was peripheral blood, taken in the first trimester of pregnancy. CDR3 residues: CSVDYRGGAIGNEQFF. The CDR3 DNA reads TGCAGCGTTGACTACCGCGGGGGGGCCATAGGCAATGAGCAGTTCTTC.